In this sample, the clone carrying this T cell receptor (beta chain) turned up many times. Antigen: not known. The use of a sample-barcoded 5' primer and a J-beta primer mix characterized a second PCR of roughly 6 to 11 cycles. TCRdb re-called the 5' RACE reads through MiXCR, storing one row per CDR3 protein. Of hundreds of thousands of distinct CDR3 sequences listed, 32% are singletons. The data were obtained in a study of blood T cells in healthy people across ages. Study results and limitations: The donors' CMV status was not determined, possibly confounding changes in expanded clonotypes. Long-lived donors carried more naive CD4+ cells and greater diversity than aged donors.

This sequence originates from a woman at least 80 years old in good health. Sequenced sample: blood.

The chain's CDR3 is CASSFRDRIIQETQYF. CDR3 DNA sequence: TGTGCCAGCAGCTTTCGGGACAGGATTATCCAAGAGACCCAGTACTTC. This chain uses TRBV5-6 with TRBJ2-5, with 8 bases matching TRBD1. This CDR3 has 16 amino acids. Germline values: CDR1 SGHDT, CDR2 YYEEEE. The ends lost 2 bases at V and 1 base at J; junction bases unmatched: 7.